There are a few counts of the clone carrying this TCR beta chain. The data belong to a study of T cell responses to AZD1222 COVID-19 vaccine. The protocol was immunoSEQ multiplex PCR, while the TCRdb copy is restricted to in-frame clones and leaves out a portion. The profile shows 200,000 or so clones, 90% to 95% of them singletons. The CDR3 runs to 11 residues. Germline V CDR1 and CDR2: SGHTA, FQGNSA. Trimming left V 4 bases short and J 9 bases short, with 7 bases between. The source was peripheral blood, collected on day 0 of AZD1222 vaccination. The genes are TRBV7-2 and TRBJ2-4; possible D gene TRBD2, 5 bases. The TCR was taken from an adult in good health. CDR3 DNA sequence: TGTGCCAGCAGCTCGGGAAGCATTCAGTACTTC. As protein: CASSSGSIQYF.